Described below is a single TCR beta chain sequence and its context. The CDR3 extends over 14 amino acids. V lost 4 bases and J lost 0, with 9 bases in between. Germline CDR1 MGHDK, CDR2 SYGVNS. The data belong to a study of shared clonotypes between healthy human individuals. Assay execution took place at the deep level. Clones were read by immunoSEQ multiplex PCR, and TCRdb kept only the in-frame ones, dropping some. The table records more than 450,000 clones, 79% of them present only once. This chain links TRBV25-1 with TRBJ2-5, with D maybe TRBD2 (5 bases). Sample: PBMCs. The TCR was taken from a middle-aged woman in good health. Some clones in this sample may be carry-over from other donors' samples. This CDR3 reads CASSVGVHQETQYF. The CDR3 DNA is TGTGCCAGCAGTGTCGGGGTCCACCAAGAGACCCAGTACTTC.